The T cell receptor beta chain under discussion was sequenced for a study of blood T cell repertoires in COVID-19 (TCRdb year 2020). For the wider study: Samples from collaborators originated in the United States, Italy and Spain and spanned both the acute and convalescent phases of COVID-19. The material from the prospective study consisted of cDNA or gDNA derived from T cells, B-cell-depleted T cells, or PBMCs. Deeply sampled blood TCRbeta repertoires from subjects exposed to, actively infected with, or recovered from COVID-19 were included in the dataset. The repertoires were made available in a free public database intended to serve as a resource for research on the immune response to SARS-CoV-2. The samples were drawn from the first 160 participants of the ongoing ImmuneRACE study and from more than 1,000 subjects provided by 6 global collaborators. The sample metadata nearly always contained a de-identified subject ID, COVID-19 status, age in years and sex. HLA class I and class II types, where available, came from metadata supplied by the sample provider rather than from assay-based typing. The full study reports these points: Clinical and demographic metadata were provided uncurated, with the amount varying by source and participant.

In the prospective study, participants were about 18 to 100 years old, resided in 25 or so geographic areas of the United States, and were enrolled through a virtual design. Cohort assignment in the prospective study relied on participant-reported clinical history from a screening survey and a study questionnaire. Each participant in the prospective study had whole blood, serum and a nasopharyngeal or oropharyngeal swab collected by mobile phlebotomists. Participants in the prospective study had the option to provide additional blood draws and questionnaires over a roughly two-month period. Before DNA extraction, prospective study blood samples were shipped either frozen or at room temperature. A remark on this clone: It has no known antigen specificity. It has no much larger one-base neighbor in the sample; base qualities were not kept.

TCRbeta CDR3 regions were amplified from genomic DNA using the immunoSEQ Assay, a bias-controlled multiplex PCR. From the authors' description of their analysis: The number of nucleated cells in each sample was estimated from the amplification of reference gene primers within the assay. To quantify the absolute abundance of each unique TCRbeta CDR3 rearrangement, sequence reads were collapsed and filtered. Productive Simpson clonality was computed per sample as the square root of Simpson's diversity index over productive rearrangements. This immuneACCESS table, as held by TCRdb, lists in-frame sequences with V and J called but not all clones. Of the missing ones, under half trace to an unresolved V gene in checked studies; the others have no known cause. V, J and clone size reflect that table, while D and trimming were determined from the DNA. The sample table lists approximately 200,000 clones, about 79% of them with a count of one. Of the sample, approximately 1.2% falls within the top ten clones.

V lost 3 bases and J lost 1 base; the stretch between them is 13 bases long. CDR1 GTSNPN and CDR2 SVGIG were looked up in the germline V gene (reference sequence). The CDR3 sequence holds 14 residues, the cysteine and phenylalanine included. Just the 42-base CDR3 DNA is kept, in frame starting at base 1. This chain joins TRBV30 to TRBJ2-7, with a tentative D gene TRBD1 over 6 matching bases. The TCR comes from a woman aged 40 to 50 with acute COVID-19. Sequenced material: PBMCs or T cells enriched from blood (not recorded which). The CDR3 loop reads CAWRRQATSYEQYF. The nucleotide sequence is given as TGTGCCTGGAGGCGACAGGCGACTTCCTACGAGCAGTACTTC.